This T cell receptor beta chain was identified in a study of cytomegalovirus exposure and HLA in healthy donors. Study-level points and caveats: TCR association rates varied by HLA locus in a later analysis, with DRB1 highest and HLA-C lowest. In vitro testing confirmed a few CMV-associated chains as specific for CMV antigens.

The PCR employed 60 Vbeta primers together with 13 Jbeta primers. TCRdb's copy holds only in-frame clones and misses some; the assay was immunoSEQ multiplex PCR. Of 85,000 to 100,000 clones listed, about 80% were seen once; the top ten hold around 3%. Looked up from germline, CDR1 is SEHNR and CDR2 is FQNEAQ (reference sequence). The CDR3 covers 15 residues. As for this clone: Its antigen is unknown. The junction shows a germline mismatch at one end, possibly a read error.

This receptor was identified in a male donor in good health and CMV-seropositive. Specimen: PBMCs. The V call is TRBV7-9, the J call TRBJ1-3; D perhaps matches TRBD1 (5 bases). The CDR3 protein is CSSSRGADSGNTIYF. The DNA of the CDR3 is TGTTCCAGCAGCCGTGGGGCGGACTCTGGAAACACCATATATTTT.